This entry lists 28 T cell receptor beta chains sequenced from one sample in a study of cytomegalovirus exposure and HLA in healthy donors. TCRdb keeps only in-frame clones here, not all; method: immunoSEQ multiplex PCR. Counted here are over 200,000 clones, around 88% occurring once; the ten biggest clones make up 2.9%. The material sequenced was PBMCs. The receptors stem from a woman between 18 and 29 years old in good health and CMV-seronegative.

The CDR3 DNA reads as TGTGCCAGTAGTATGGACAGGGTACGAAATCAGCCCCAGCATTTT. It encodes CASSMDRVRNQPQHF. V usage is TRBV19 and J usage is TRBJ1-5, with 8 bases that match TRBD1. The CDR3 loop spans 15 amino acids. Germline-derived CDR1 and CDR2 are LNHDA and SQIVND (reference sequence). Unmatched junction bases numbered 5, after V lost 3 bases and J lost 4 bases.

V usage is TRBV6-5 and J usage is TRBJ2-7; 9 bases fit TRBD1. Germline CDR1 and CDR2: MNHEY and SVGAGI. J was trimmed by 3 bases and V by 2 bases; bases with no gene match: 2. CDR3 length equals 14 residues. CDR3 nucleotide sequence: TGTGCCAGCAGTTACGGGACAGGGAACTACGAGCAGTACTTC. It specifies CASSYGTGNYEQYF.

Notes on this clone: Other DNA sequences in this sample translate to the same CDR3. The chain employs TRBV28 and TRBJ2-1; D gene ambiguous. The CDR3 consists of 11 residues. V lost 3 bases and J 6 bases, leaving 3 bases between the germline ends. Germline V gives CDR1 MDHEN, CDR2 SYDVKM. Written as DNA, the CDR3 is TGTGCCAGCAGTTTCCTCAATGAGCAGTTCTTC. Translated: CASSFLNEQFF. Drawing the rest from reference TRBV28 and TRBJ2-1, the complete variable domain is DVKVTQSSRYLVKRTGEKVFLECVQDMDHENMFWYRQDPGLGLRLIYFSYDVKMKEKGDIPEGYSVSREKKERFSLILESASTNQTSMYLCASSFLNEQFFGPGTRLTVL.

The genes are TRBV11-2 and TRBJ1-5; unclear D gene. CDR1 and CDR2 from the germline V gene are SGHAT and FQNNGV. This CDR3 contains 17 residues. The V end lost 0 bases, the J end lost 6 bases, and 18 bases lay between the germline ends. CDR3 loop: CASSLDETSARAQPQHF. The DNA of the CDR3 is TGTGCCAGCAGCTTAGATGAAACCAGCGCACGAGCTCAGCCCCAGCATTTT.

The chain employs TRBV4-2 and TRBJ2-1, with 10 bases lining up with TRBD2. The CDR3 contains 14 residues. In germline, CDR1 is LGHNA, CDR2 YNFKEQ. The J segment lost 10 bases and the V segment lost 1 base, leaving 4 bases of the junction unmatched. The CDR3 loop reads CASSQVTSGNEQFF. As DNA, the CDR3 is TGTGCCAGCAGCCAAGTTACTAGCGGGAACGAGCAGTTCTTC.

V gene TRBV11-3 combines with J gene TRBJ2-1, with 12 nucleotides matching TRBD2. Germline V gives CDR1 SGHNT, CDR2 YENEEA. The ends lost 3 bases at V and 7 bases at J; junction bases unmatched: 1. CDR3 length: 14 amino acids. The CDR3 DNA sequence: TGTGCCAGCAGCTTCACTAGCGGGAGGAATGAGCAGTTCTTC. Its protein is CASSFTSGRNEQFF.

Written as DNA, the CDR3 is TGTGCCAGCAAGAAACAGGGTCTTGGCACCGGGGAGCTGTTTTTT. Its translation: CASKKQGLGTGELFF. The chain employs TRBV28 and TRBJ2-2, with D tentatively TRBD1 (6 bases). The CDR3 runs 15 residues. The V gene's germline CDR1 is MDHEN and CDR2 SYDVKM. Trimming shortened V by 7 bases and J by 4 bases, and 16 bases separated the two germline ends.

The V call is TRBV9, the J call TRBJ1-2, with TRBD1 identical over 7 bases. This CDR3 is 12 amino acids long. The germline gives CDR1 SGDLS, CDR2 YYNGEE. V was pared by 4 bases and J by 8 bases, with 5 bases of the junction left unmatched. The chain's CDR3 is CASSRGRDGYTF. CDR3 coding DNA: TGTGCCAGCAGCAGGGGGCGAGACGGCTACACCTTC.

The rearrangement links TRBV28 to TRBJ1-4, with a possible D match to TRBD1 (5 bases). CDR1 is MDHEN and CDR2 is SYDVKM in the germline V gene. V gave up 3 bases and J gave up 8 bases, with 16 bases separating them. The CDR3 totals 15 residues. The DNA for the CDR3 is TGTGCCAGCAGTTTCAAAAGCAGGGTAGGAGAAAAACTGTTTTTT. As protein: CASSFKSRVGEKLFF. The full variable domain, in which reference TRBV28 and TRBJ1-4 provide the parts outside the CDR3, is DVKVTQSSRYLVKRTGEKVFLECVQDMDHENMFWYRQDPGLGLRLIYFSYDVKMKEKGDIPEGYSVSREKKERFSLILESASTNQTSMYLCASSFKSRVGEKLFFGSGTQLSVL.

The gene calls are TRBV5-6 and TRBJ2-3, with TRBD1 identical over 8 bases. CDR1 and CDR2 (germline): SGHDT, YYEEEE. The length of the CDR3 is 15 residues. The J segment lost 6 bases and the V segment lost 2 bases, leaving 8 bases of the junction unmatched. CDR3 nucleotides: TGTGCCAGCAGCTTACTGAGGACAGGGACCGATACGCAGTATTTT. As protein: CASSLLRTGTDTQYF.

This chain links TRBV28 with TRBJ2-6, with no clear D. With 7 bases removed from V and 2 bases from J, the gap between germline ends came to 12 bases. The CDR3 is 15 residues long. CDR1 MDHEN and CDR2 SYDVKM come from the germline V gene. CDR3 in amino acids: CASMPHEAGANVLTF. DNA for the CDR3: TGTGCCAGCATGCCCCACGAGGCTGGGGCCAACGTCCTGACTTTC.

This chain joins TRBV11-2 and TRBJ2-1; D is uncertain. Germline assignment: CDR1 SGHAT and CDR2 FQNNGV. This CDR3 region has 11 residues. The V gene lost 7 bases and the J gene lost 8 bases, with 9 bases spanning the gap. CDR3 region: CASTIFDEQFF. CDR3 bases: TGTGCCAGCACTATTTTTGATGAGCAGTTCTTC.

V and J are TRBV7-9 and TRBJ2-2; D might be TRBD2 (5 bases). This CDR3 has 15 residues. The germline CDR1 and CDR2 sequences are SEHNR and FQNEAQ (reference sequence). V was trimmed by 1 base and J by 3 bases, leaving 9 bases between them. CDR3 nucleotides: TGTGCCAGCAGCTTAGACATACTAGACACCGGGGAGCTGTTTTTT. Its protein is CASSLDILDTGELFF.

V is TRBV5-4 and J is TRBJ2-1; D may be TRBD1 (6 bases). The CDR3 totals 14 residues. CDR1 is SGHNT and CDR2 is YYREEE in the germline V gene (reference sequence). V was clipped by 5 bases and J by 9 bases, with 18 bases between them. CDR3 coding DNA: TGTGCCAGCAGGCTGGGCAGGGGAGAGGGTGAGCAGTTCTTC. Translation: CASRLGRGEGEQFF.

The CDR3 sequence: CASSVSLRGLAEETQYF. CDR3 bases: TGTGCCAGCAGCGTATCCCTTCGGGGACTAGCGGAAGAGACCCAGTACTTC. The rearrangement joins TRBV9 to TRBJ2-5; 11 bases fit TRBD2. J was trimmed by 3 bases and V by 1 base; bases with no gene match: 8. The germline V gene encodes CDR1 SGDLS and CDR2 YYNGEE. The CDR3 runs 17 residues.

The chain is built from TRBV10-3 and TRBJ2-7, with D tentatively TRBD1 (5 bases). V was pared by 8 bases and J by 0 bases, with 11 bases between. CDR3 size: 13 residues. Germline V gene sequence: CDR1 ENHRY, CDR2 SYGVKD. CDR3 loop: CAIVADSSYEQYF. The CDR3 DNA reads as TGTGCCATCGTGGCCGACAGCTCCTACGAGCAGTACTTC.

The rearrangement links TRBV5-8 to TRBJ2-3, with 7 bases that match TRBD1. CDR1 and CDR2 (germline): SGHTS, YDEGEE. V shed 0 bases and J 4 bases; nucleotides not matched to a gene: 8. This CDR3 has 16 amino acids. CDR3 in amino acids: CASSLDRGFKPDTQYF. The CDR3 DNA sequence: TGTGCCAGCAGCTTGGACAGGGGTTTCAAGCCAGATACGCAGTATTTT.

The chain links TRBV28 to TRBJ2-5, with TRBD1 matching 10 bases. V lost 6 bases and J lost 4; bases outside the gene matches: 2. The CDR3 covers 13 residues. The germline V gene has CDR1 MDHEN and CDR2 SYDVKM. For the CDR3, the DNA is TGTGCCAGCAGCCGGGACAGGGGAGAGACCCAGTACTTC. It codes for CASSRDRGETQYF. The variable domain in full, with the rest retrieved from reference TRBV28 and TRBJ2-5, is DVKVTQSSRYLVKRTGEKVFLECVQDMDHENMFWYRQDPGLGLRLIYFSYDVKMKEKGDIPEGYSVSREKKERFSLILESASTNQTSMYLCASSRDRGETQYFGPGTRLLVL.

This clone appeared once. J is TRBJ1-1 and V is TRBV11-2; 8 positions match TRBD1. With 1 base clipped from V and 5 bases from J, the junction kept 0 bases outside the gene matches. CDR1 is SGHAT, CDR2 FQNNGV, per germline. The CDR3 sequence is 13 residues long. As DNA, the CDR3 is TGTGCCAGCAGCTTAGGGACAGGGACTGAAGCTTTCTTT. This codes for CASSLGTGTEAFF.

This chain joins TRBV28 and TRBJ1-5, with D maybe TRBD1 (6 bases). Germline CDR1 and CDR2: MDHEN and SYDVKM. There are 14 residues in the CDR3. Trimming shortened V by 5 bases and J by 3 bases, and 11 bases separated the two germline ends. In DNA, the CDR3 is TGTGCCAGCAGTCCGCGGGGGCCCAATCAGCCCCAGCATTTT. Amino acid sequence: CASSPRGPNQPQHF.

This chain connects TRBV29-1 to TRBJ2-7; D possibly corresponds to TRBD1 (5 bases). With 2 bases removed from V and 7 bases from J, the gap between germline ends came to 15 bases. CDR3 length equals 13 residues. Germline CDR1 SQVTM, CDR2 ANQGSEA. CDR3 region: CSVELNGGAEQYF. DNA for the CDR3: TGCAGCGTTGAATTGAACGGTGGGGCGGAGCAGTACTTC.

The chain recombines TRBV6-1 with TRBJ2-7; 9 bases are shared with TRBD1. The CDR3 loop spans 15 amino acids. V gave up 1 base and J gave up 3 bases; unmatched junction bases: 4. The germline CDR1 and CDR2 sequences are MNHNS and SASEGT. CDR3 nucleotide sequence: TGTGCCAGCAGTGAAGGGACAGGGGCGATCTACGAGCAGTACTTC. It is translated as CASSEGTGAIYEQYF.

The chain combines TRBV28 with TRBJ1-4; no firm D call. Germline CDR1 MDHEN, CDR2 SYDVKM. V lost 1 base and J lost 5, with 11 bases in between. This CDR3 region has 15 residues. The CDR3 nucleotides read TGTGCCAGCAGTTTATCCCCCTTTATGAATGAAAAACTGTTTTTT. It translates to CASSLSPFMNEKLFF.

This chain joins TRBV10-3 and TRBJ2-5; 9 bases match TRBD1. Germline trimming cut 2 bases from V and 13 bases from J; bases unmatched to any gene: 5. Germline loops: CDR1 ENHRY, CDR2 SYGVKD. The CDR3 is 12 amino acids. Written as DNA, the CDR3 is TGTGCCATCAGTGAGCGGGACAGGGAACGGTACTTC. Amino acid sequence: CAISERDRERYF.

CDR3 sequence: CASSQTLTYGYTF. CDR3 bases: TGTGCCAGCAGTCAAACCCTTACTTATGGCTACACCTTC. The chain is built from TRBV28 and TRBJ1-2; unclear D gene. The V end was cut by 5 bases, the J end by 5 bases, with 12 bases between. Germline CDR1 MDHEN, CDR2 SYDVKM. CDR3 size: 13 residues.

In its sample, this clone was seen once. The chain uses TRBV21-1 and TRBJ2-3; the D call TRBD2 from the table was never checked on the DNA. TRBV21-1 is flagged as a pseudogene. The CDR3 has 16 amino acids. The CDR3 loop reads CASSYRLADNTDTQYF. DNA for the CDR3: TGTGCCAGCAGCTATCGACTAGCGGACAACACAGATACGCAGTATTTT.

The rearrangement links TRBV30 to TRBJ1-2; tentatively, D is TRBD1 (6 bases). CDR3 size: 15 residues. Germline V gene data show CDR1 as GTSNPN and CDR2 as SVGIG (reference sequence). The germline V and J ends were trimmed by 2 bases and 4 bases, with 17 bases remaining between them. CDR3 protein: CAWSPETGTPYGYTF. In nucleotides, the CDR3 is TGTGCCTGGAGTCCAGAGACCGGGACACCCTATGGCTACACCTTC. Based on the CDR3 plus reference TRBV30 and TRBJ1-2, the full variable domain is SQTIHQWPATLVQPVGSPLSLECTVEGTSNPNLYWYRQAAGRGLQLLFYSVGIGQISSEVPQNLSASRPQDRQFILSSKKLLLSDSGFYLCAWSPETGTPYGYTFGSGTRLTVV.

This clone was observed a few times. V is TRBV18 and J is TRBJ2-7, with TRBD2 matching 7 bases. After removal of 3 bases from V and 3 bases from J, the junction contained 5 bases not matched to a gene. CDR3 length: 14 residues. Germline V gene lookup returns CDR1 KGHSH and CDR2 LQKENI. DNA of the CDR3: TGTGCCAGCTCACCGGAGGGACTAAACTACGAGCAGTACTTC. Its translation is CASSPEGLNYEQYF.